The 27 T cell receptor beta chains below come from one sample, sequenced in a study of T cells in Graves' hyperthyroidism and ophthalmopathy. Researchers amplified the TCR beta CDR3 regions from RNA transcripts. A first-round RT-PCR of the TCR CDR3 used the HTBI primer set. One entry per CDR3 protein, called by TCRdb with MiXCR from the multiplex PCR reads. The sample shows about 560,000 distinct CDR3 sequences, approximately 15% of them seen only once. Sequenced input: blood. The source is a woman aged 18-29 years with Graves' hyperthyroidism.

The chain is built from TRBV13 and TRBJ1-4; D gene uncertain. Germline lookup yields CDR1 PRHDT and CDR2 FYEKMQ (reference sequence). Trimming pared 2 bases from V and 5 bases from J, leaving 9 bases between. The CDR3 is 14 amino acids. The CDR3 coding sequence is TGTGCCAGCAGCTTAATGCAGCGAAATGAAAAACTGTTTTTT. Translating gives CASSLMQRNEKLFF.

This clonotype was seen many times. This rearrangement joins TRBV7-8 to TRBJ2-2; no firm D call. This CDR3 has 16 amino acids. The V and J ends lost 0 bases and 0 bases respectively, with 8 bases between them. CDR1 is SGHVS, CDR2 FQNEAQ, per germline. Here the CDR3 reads CASSLAGATNTGELFF. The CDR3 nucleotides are TGTGCCAGCAGCTTAGCAGGCGCCACGAACACCGGGGAGCTGTTTTTT.

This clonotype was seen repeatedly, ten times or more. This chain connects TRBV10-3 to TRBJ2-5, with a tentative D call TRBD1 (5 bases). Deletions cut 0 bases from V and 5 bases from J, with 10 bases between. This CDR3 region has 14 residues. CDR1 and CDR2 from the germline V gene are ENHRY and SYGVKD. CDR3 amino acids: CAISESGQGETQYF. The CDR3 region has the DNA TGTGCCATCAGTGAGTCGGGCCAGGGCGAGACCCAGTACTTC.

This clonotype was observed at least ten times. CDR3 amino acids: CSAGRSGGPRTDTQYF. The CDR3 DNA reads as TGCAGTGCTGGGAGAAGCGGGGGACCCCGCACAGATACGCAGTATTTT. This chain connects TRBV20-1 to TRBJ2-3; TRBD2 agrees at 8 bases. J gave up 1 base and V 5 bases, and 11 bases lay outside the gene matches. The length of the CDR3 is 16 residues. Germline V gene lookup returns CDR1 DFQATT and CDR2 SNEGSKA (reference sequence).

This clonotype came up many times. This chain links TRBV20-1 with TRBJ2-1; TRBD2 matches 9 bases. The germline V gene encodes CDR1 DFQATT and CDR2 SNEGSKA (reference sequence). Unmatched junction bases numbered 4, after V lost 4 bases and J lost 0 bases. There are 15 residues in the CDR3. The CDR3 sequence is CSAKGGGVSYNEQFF. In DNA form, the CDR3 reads TGCAGTGCTAAGGGCGGGGGGGTCTCCTACAATGAGCAGTTCTTC.

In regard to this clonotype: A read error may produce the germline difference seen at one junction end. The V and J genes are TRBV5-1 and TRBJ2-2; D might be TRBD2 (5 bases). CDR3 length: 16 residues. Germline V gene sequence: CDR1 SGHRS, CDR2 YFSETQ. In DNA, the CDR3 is TGCGCCAGCAGCTTGTCTGTTAGCGCGAACACCAGGGAGCTGTTTTTT. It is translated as CASSLSVSANTRELFF.

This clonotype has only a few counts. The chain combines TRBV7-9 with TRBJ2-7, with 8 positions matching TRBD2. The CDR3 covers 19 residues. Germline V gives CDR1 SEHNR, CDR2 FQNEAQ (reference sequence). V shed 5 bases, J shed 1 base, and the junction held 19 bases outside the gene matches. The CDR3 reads CASSPDVSAGGTSSYEQYF. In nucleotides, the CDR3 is TGTGCCAGCAGCCCCGATGTCTCCGCGGGAGGAACTAGTTCCTACGAGCAGTACTTC.

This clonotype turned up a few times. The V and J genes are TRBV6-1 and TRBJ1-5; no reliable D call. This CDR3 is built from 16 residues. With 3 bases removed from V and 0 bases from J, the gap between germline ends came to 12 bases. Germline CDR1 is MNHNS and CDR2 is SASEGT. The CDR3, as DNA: TGTGCCAGCAGTGACCCACGACGGTATAGCAATCAGCCCCAGCATTTT. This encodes CASSDPRRYSNQPQHF.

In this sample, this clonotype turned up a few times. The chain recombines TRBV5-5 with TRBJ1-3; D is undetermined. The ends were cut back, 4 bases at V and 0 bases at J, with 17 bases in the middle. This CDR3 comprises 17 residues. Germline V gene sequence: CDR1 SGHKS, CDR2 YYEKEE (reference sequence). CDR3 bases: TGTGCCAGCAGCCAAGGGTCAAGGGCGAGCTCTGGAAACACCATATATTTT. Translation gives CASSQGSRASSGNTIYF.

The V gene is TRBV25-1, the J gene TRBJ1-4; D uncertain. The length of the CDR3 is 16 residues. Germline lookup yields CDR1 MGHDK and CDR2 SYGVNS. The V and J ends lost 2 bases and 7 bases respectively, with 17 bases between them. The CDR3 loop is CASSEGKKREGEKLFF. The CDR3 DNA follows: TGTGCCAGCAGTGAAGGGAAGAAACGAGAAGGTGAAAAACTGTTTTTT.

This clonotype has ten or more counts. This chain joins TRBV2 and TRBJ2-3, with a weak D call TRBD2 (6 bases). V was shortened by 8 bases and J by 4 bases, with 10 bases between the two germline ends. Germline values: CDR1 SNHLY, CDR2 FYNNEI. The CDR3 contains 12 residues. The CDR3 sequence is CASREWADTQYF. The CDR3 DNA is TGTGCCAGCCGGGAGTGGGCAGATACGCAGTATTTT. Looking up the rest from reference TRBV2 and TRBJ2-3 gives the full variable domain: EPEVTQTPSHQVTQMGQEVILRCVPISNHLYFYWYRQILGQKVEFLVSFYNNEISEKSEIFDDQFSVERPDGSNFTLKIRSTKLEDSAMYFCASREWADTQYFGPGTRLTVL.

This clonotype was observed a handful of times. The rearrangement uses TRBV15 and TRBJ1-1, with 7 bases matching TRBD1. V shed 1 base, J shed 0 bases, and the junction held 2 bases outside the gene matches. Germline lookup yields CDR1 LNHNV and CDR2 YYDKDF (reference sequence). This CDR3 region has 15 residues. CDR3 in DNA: TGTGCCACCAGCAGAGCCGGGACAGTGAACACTGAAGCTTTCTTT. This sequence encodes CATSRAGTVNTEAFF.

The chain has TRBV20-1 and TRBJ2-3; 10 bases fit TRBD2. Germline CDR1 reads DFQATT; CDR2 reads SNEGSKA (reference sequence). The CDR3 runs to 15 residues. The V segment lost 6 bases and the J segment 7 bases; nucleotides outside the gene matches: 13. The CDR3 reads CSAATGTSENNTQYF. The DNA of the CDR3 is TGCAGTGCCGCAACCGGGACTAGCGAGAACAATACGCAGTATTTT.

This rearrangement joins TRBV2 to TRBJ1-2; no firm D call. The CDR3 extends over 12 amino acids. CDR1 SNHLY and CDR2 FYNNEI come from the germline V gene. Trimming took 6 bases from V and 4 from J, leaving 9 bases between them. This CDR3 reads CASRGQIYGYTF. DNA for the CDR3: TGTGCCAGCAGAGGGCAGATCTATGGCTACACCTTC.

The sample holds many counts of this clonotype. The CDR3 nucleotides read TGTGCCACCAGTGATTTAGCAGTCCTAGGGGACACTGAAGCTTTCTTT. This sequence encodes CATSDLAVLGDTEAFF. The chain joins TRBV24-1 to TRBJ1-1; TRBD1 might be the D (5 bases). CDR3 length: 16 amino acids. CDR1 and CDR2 from the germline V gene are KGHDR and SFDVKD. Trimming stripped 1 base from V and 3 bases from J, with 14 bases between.

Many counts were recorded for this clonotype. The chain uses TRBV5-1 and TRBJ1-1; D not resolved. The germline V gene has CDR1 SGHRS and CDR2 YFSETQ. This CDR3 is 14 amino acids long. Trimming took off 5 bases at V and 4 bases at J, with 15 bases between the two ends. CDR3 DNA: TGCGCCAGCAGATTTAACCGGGAGGGCACTGAAGCTTTCTTT. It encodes CASRFNREGTEAFF.

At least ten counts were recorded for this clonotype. The CDR3 is CASSSGPPVTRETQYF. CDR3 DNA sequence: TGTGCCAGCAGCTCAGGGCCCCCCGTTACACGAGAGACCCAGTACTTC. The chain combines TRBV7-2 with TRBJ2-5; a weak D match, TRBD1 (5 bases). V dropped 4 bases and J dropped 4 bases, with 19 bases sitting between them. Germline CDR1 is SGHTA and CDR2 is FQGNSA. The length of the CDR3 is 16 residues. The full variable domain, rest sourced from reference TRBV7-2 and TRBJ2-5, is GAGVSQSPSNKVTEKGKDVELRCDPISGHTALYWYRQSLGQGLEFLIYFQGNSAPDKSGLPSDRFSAERTGGSVSTLTIQRTQQEDSAVYLCASSSGPPVTRETQYFGPGTRLLVL.

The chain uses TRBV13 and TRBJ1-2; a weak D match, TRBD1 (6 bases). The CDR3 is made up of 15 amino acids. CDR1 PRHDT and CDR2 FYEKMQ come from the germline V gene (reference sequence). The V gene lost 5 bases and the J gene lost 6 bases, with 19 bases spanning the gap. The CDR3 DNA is TGTGCCAGCAGCCTGAGCCACCAGGGGCGTCATGGCTACACCTTC. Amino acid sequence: CASSLSHQGRHGYTF.

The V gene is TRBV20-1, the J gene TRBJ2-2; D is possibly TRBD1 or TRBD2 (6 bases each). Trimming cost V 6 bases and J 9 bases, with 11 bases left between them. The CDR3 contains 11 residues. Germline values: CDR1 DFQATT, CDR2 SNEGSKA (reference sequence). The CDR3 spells CSAEGGRELFF. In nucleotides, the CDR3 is TGCAGTGCAGAGGGGGGCCGGGAGCTGTTTTTT.

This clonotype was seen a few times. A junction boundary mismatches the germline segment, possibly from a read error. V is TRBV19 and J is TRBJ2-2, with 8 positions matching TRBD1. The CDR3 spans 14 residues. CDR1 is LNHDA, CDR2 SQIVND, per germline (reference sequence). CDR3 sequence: CASRKDRVAGEPFF. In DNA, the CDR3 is TGTGCCAGCCGGAAGGACAGGGTGGCCGGGGAGCCGTTTTTT.

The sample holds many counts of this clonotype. As DNA, the CDR3 is TGCGCCAGCAGCTTGGTTGTTCGGGGCGCCGAGCAGTACTTC. Its translation is CASSLVVRGAEQYF. This chain uses TRBV5-1 with TRBJ2-7, with D tentatively TRBD1 or TRBD2 (5 bases each). The CDR3 extends over 14 amino acids. V gave up 0 bases and J gave up 6 bases, with 13 bases separating them. The germline V gene has CDR1 SGHRS and CDR2 YFSETQ.

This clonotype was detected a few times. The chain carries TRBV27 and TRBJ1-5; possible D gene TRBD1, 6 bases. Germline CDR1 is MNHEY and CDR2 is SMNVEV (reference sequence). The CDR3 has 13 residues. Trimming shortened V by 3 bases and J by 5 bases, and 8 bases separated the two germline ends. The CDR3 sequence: CASSFYRDQPQHF. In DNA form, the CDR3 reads TGTGCCAGCAGTTTCTACAGGGATCAGCCCCAGCATTTT.

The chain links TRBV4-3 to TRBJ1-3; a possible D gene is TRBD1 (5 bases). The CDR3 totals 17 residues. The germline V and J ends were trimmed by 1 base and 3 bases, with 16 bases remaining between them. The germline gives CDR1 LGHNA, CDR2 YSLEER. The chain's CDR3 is CASSQVPPGVGGNTIYF. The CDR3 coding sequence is TGCGCCAGCAGCCAAGTCCCGCCGGGGGTGGGTGGAAACACCATATATTTT.

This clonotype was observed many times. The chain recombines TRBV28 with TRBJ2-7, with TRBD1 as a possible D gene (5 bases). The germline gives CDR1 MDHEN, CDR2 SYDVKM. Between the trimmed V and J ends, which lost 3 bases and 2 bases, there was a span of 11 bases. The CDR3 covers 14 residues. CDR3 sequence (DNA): TGTGCCAGCAGTTTCAACAGGCCTCCCTACGAGCAGTACTTC. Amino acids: CASSFNRPPYEQYF.

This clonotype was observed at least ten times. The CDR3 reads CASSLAAQGEQYF. CDR3 in DNA: TGTGCCAGCAGTTTGGCCGCACAGGGGGAGCAGTACTTC. The J gene is TRBJ2-7, the V gene TRBV12-3 or TRBV12-4, with 7 positions matching TRBD1. Unmatched junction bases numbered 6, after V lost 3 bases and J lost 7 bases. The CDR3 has 13 residues.

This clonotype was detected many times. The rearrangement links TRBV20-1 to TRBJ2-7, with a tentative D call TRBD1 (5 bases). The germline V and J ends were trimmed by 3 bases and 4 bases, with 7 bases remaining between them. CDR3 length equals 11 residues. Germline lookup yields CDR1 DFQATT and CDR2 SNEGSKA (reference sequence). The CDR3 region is CSARPGYEQYF. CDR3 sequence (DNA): TGCAGTGCTAGGCCAGGGTACGAGCAGTACTTC.

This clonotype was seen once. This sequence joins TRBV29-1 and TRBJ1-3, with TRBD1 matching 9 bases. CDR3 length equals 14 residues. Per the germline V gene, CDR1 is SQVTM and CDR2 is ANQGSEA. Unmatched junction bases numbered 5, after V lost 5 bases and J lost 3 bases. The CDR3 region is CSVTGGLDGNTIYF. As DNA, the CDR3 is TGCAGCGTTACAGGGGGCCTAGATGGAAACACCATATATTTT. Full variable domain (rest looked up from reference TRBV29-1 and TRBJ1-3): SAVISQKPSRDICQRGTSLTIQCQVDSQVTMMFWYRQQPGQSLTLIATANQGSEATYESGFVIDKFPISRPNLTFSTLTVSNMSPEDSSIYLCSVTGGLDGNTIYFGEGSWLTVV.